What follows are 10 T cell receptor beta chains derived from one specimen sequenced in a study of T-cell memory formation after mild COVID-19. TCRdb independently ran MiXCR on the 5' RACE reads; one entry per CDR3 protein. The sample yields about 350,000 distinct CDR3 sequences, approximately 15% seen once. Sequencing input: PBMCs or a T cell subset sorted from them (not recorded which). These receptors were taken from a man younger than 35 who had mild COVID-19 (a few samples of this study predate the infection). Cell type and time point are not known.

The chain employs TRBV5-1 and TRBJ1-6, with no clear D. V was shortened by 4 bases and J by 9 bases, with 11 bases between the two germline ends. Germline CDR1 SGHRS, CDR2 YFSETQ. This CDR3 comprises 13 residues. The chain's CDR3 is CASSGTLSSPLHF. Here the CDR3 DNA reads TGCGCCAGCAGCGGAACCCTAAGTTCACCCCTCCACTTT.

This rearrangement joins TRBV20-1 to TRBJ1-1; possibly TRBD1 for D (6 bases). The V gene lost 5 bases and the J gene lost 4 bases, with 17 bases spanning the gap. Germline assignment: CDR1 DFQATT and CDR2 SNEGSKA (reference sequence). The CDR3 sequence is 14 residues long. In DNA, the CDR3 is TGCAGTGCTCCCAGACAGGTCGGGGGCACTGAAGCTTTCTTT. Protein: CSAPRQVGGTEAFF.

The chain is built from TRBV6-2 or TRBV6-3 and TRBJ1-2, with 9 nucleotides matching TRBD1. The J segment lost 7 bases and the V segment lost 5 bases, leaving 8 bases of the junction unmatched. The CDR3 consists of 14 residues. CDR1 is MNHEY and CDR2 is SVGEGT in the germline V gene. Here the CDR3 reads CASSIAGTGRGYTF. In nucleotides, the CDR3 is TGTGCCAGCAGTATCGCCGGGACAGGGCGTGGCTACACCTTC.

This clonotype was seen more than once but under ten times. V is TRBV6-1 and J is TRBJ2-7; D is perhaps TRBD1 or TRBD2 (5 bases each). V lost 4 bases, J lost 4 bases, and 14 bases lay in between. The germline gives CDR1 MNHNS, CDR2 SASEGT. This CDR3 has 14 amino acids. The CDR3 coding sequence is TGTGCCAGCAGTGTATATGGGGGAGCTTACGAGCAGTACGTC. Protein: CASSVYGGAYEQYV.

This clonotype was detected only a few times. The chain has TRBV3-1 and TRBJ1-1, with D hard to call. CDR3 length: 13 amino acids. Trimming took 1 base from V and 7 from J, leaving 10 bases between them. Germline V CDR1 and CDR2: LGHDT, YNNKEL (reference sequence). The CDR3 nucleotides read TGTGCCAGCAGCCAAGGTCATGGTGGTGAAGCTTTCTTT. This encodes CASSQGHGGEAFF.

This clonotype was detected only a few times. V usage is TRBV3-2 and J usage is TRBJ2-7. TRBV3-2 is noted as a pseudogene. The CDR3 consists of 13 residues. The CDR3 bases are TGTGCCAGCAGCCAAGTGGTTCCTGCCGAGCAGTACTTC. It yields the protein CASSQVVPAEQYF.

This clonotype was detected many times. This chain connects TRBV5-1 to TRBJ2-1; TRBD1 might be the D (6 bases). The CDR3 spans 14 residues. Germline V gives CDR1 SGHRS, CDR2 YFSETQ. V lost 0 bases to trimming and J lost 4 bases, with 8 bases between them. CDR3 sequence: CASSLGGPYNEQFF. The CDR3 DNA reads as TGCGCCAGCAGCTTGGGGGGGCCTTACAATGAGCAGTTCTTC.

The chain recombines TRBV6-5 with TRBJ2-2; 8 bases are shared with TRBD2. This CDR3 has 16 residues. V lost 5 bases, J lost 4 bases, and 9 bases stayed unmatched. Per germline, CDR1 MNHEY and CDR2 SVGAGI. The CDR3 sequence is CASSTVGREGTGELFF. Written as DNA, the CDR3 is TGTGCCAGCAGTACCGTCGGGAGGGAAGGCACCGGGGAGCTGTTTTTT.

This clonotype was seen a handful of times. The chain joins TRBV12-3 or TRBV12-4 to TRBJ1-5; no reliable D call. This CDR3 has 16 residues. V was clipped by 8 bases and J by 5 bases, with 22 bases between them. CDR3 nucleotides: TGTGCCAGCGGAGGACCGGCTACCACGCTCCATCAGCCCCAGCATTTT. It yields the protein CASGGPATTLHQPQHF.

This clonotype was detected only a few times. The chain is built from TRBV5-4 and TRBJ2-5; D possibly corresponds to TRBD1 (5 bases). Trimming removed 4 bases at V and 0 bases at J, with 22 bases between. The CDR3 extends over 18 amino acids. The V gene's germline CDR1 is SGHNT and CDR2 YYREEE (reference sequence). The CDR3 here is CASSDFLDSSKYQETQYF. The CDR3 bases are TGTGCCAGCAGCGACTTCCTAGACAGTTCCAAGTACCAAGAGACCCAGTACTTC.